Presented here are 22 T cell receptor beta chains from one specimen sequenced in a study of blood T cells in healthy people across ages (dated by TCRdb to about 2015). The library was produced with 5' RACE. Sequencing was performed on an Illumina HiSeq 2500. A second PCR of 7 to 11 cycles was performed with a sample-barcoded 5' primer and a J-beta primer mix. TCRdb trimmed public reads at Q25 via fastp, called clones via MiXCR and kept in-frame beta chains. Here each entry gathers all rows of one CDR3 protein and keeps the most common genes and DNA. The sample table shows hundreds of thousands of distinct CDR3 sequences, and 55% to 70% are seen once. The top ten clones comprise approximately 21% of the sample. The sample was blood. The receptor set was obtained from a man younger than 40 in good health.

This chain uses TRBV3-1 with TRBJ2-7, with 7 bases that match TRBD2. V was pared by 4 bases and J by 2 bases, with 5 bases of the junction left unmatched. This CDR3 has 14 amino acids. Looked up from germline, CDR1 is LGHDT and CDR2 is YNNKEL (reference sequence). CDR3 bases: TGTGCCAGCAGCCCTAGCGGACTACCCTACGAGCAGTACTTC. As protein: CASSPSGLPYEQYF.

This chain connects TRBV25-1 to TRBJ1-2; no reliable D call. V lost 11 bases and J 6 bases, leaving 13 bases between the germline ends. CDR3 length: 11 residues. CDR1 and CDR2 (germline): MGHDK, SYGVNS. This CDR3 reads CAVLNFNGYTF. The CDR3 nucleotides are TGTGCCGTTCTTAATTTCAATGGCTACACCTTC.

The genes are TRBV12-3 or TRBV12-4 and TRBJ2-4; TRBD2 matches 12 bases. This CDR3 is built from 15 residues. J gave up 13 bases and V 7 bases, and 14 bases lay outside the gene matches. CDR3 bases: TGTGCCAGCATGAATCCCGGACTAGCGGGACGGGAGCAGTACTTC. Translated: CASMNPGLAGREQYF.

The gene calls are TRBV10-3 and TRBJ2-1; TRBD2 matches 9 bases. The CDR3 is 16 residues long. CDR1 is ENHRY, CDR2 SYGVKD, per germline. The J segment lost 13 bases and the V segment lost 0 bases, leaving 13 bases of the junction unmatched. The CDR3 is CAISESGSVSGGPQFF. The CDR3 DNA reads as TGTGCCATCAGTGAGTCGGGGTCGGTTAGCGGGGGTCCTCAGTTCTTC.

This chain links TRBV18 with TRBJ1-2, with 9 bases matching TRBD1. V dropped 5 bases and J dropped 5; count of bases not matched to a gene: 3. Germline V gene data show CDR1 as KGHSH and CDR2 as LQKENI. The CDR3 spans 13 residues. CDR3 DNA: TGTGCCAGCTCAGAAGACAGGGGGTATGGCTACACCTTC. This gives the protein CASSEDRGYGYTF.

V and J are TRBV29-1 and TRBJ1-2; no clear D gene. CDR1 SQVTM and CDR2 ANQGSEA come from the germline V gene. CDR3 length: 12 amino acids. V shed 0 bases and J shed 7 bases, with 9 bases lying between them. The CDR3, as DNA: TGCAGCGTTGAAGATCGGAGTGGTGGCTACACCTTC. Its translation is CSVEDRSGGYTF.

The chain joins TRBV18 to TRBJ2-7; 8 nucleotides line up with TRBD1. Near its end, the DNA agrees better with TRBJ2-5, so the J call may be wrong. Per germline, CDR1 KGHSH and CDR2 LQKENI. CDR3 length: 16 residues. Written as DNA, the CDR3 is TGTGCCAGCTCTCCAAGCCAGGGGGCCAGGGGAGAGACCCAGTACTTC. Amino acids: CASSPSQGARGETQYF.

This chain connects TRBV4-3 to TRBJ2-1, with 10 bases matching TRBD2. This CDR3 region has 16 residues. V shed 1 base and J 6 bases; nucleotides not matched to a gene: 6. Germline CDR1 and CDR2: LGHNA and YSLEER. In DNA form, the CDR3 reads TGCGCCAGCAGCCAAGGGCGTCTAGCGGGAGCCAATGAGCAGTTCTTC. This encodes CASSQGRLAGANEQFF.

This chain uses TRBV11-2 with TRBJ2-7; D gene uncertain. The CDR3 runs to 14 residues. Germline values: CDR1 SGHAT, CDR2 FQNNGV. The V end was cut by 0 bases, the J end by 5 bases, with 11 bases between. CDR3 in amino acids: CASSLEAPQHEQYF. CDR3 in DNA: TGTGCCAGCAGCTTAGAGGCCCCGCAGCACGAGCAGTACTTC. Supplemented by reference TRBV11-2 and TRBJ2-7, the full variable domain reads EAGVAQSPRYKIIEKRQSVAFWCNPISGHATLYWYQQILGQGPKLLIQFQNNGVVDDSQLPKDRFSAERLKGVDSTLKIQPAKLEDSAVYLCASSLEAPQHEQYFGPGTRLTVT.

The chain has TRBV20-1 and TRBJ2-7; 11 nucleotides align to TRBD2. The J call is in doubt because the DNA end fits TRBJ2-5 better. CDR3 length: 15 amino acids. Germline V gene sequence: CDR1 DFQATT, CDR2 SNEGSKA (reference sequence). The CDR3 bases are TGCAGTGCTAGCATAGAATCTAGCGGGAGGGAGACCCAGTACTTC. It encodes CSASIESSGRETQYF.

The V gene is TRBV4-2, the J gene TRBJ2-1; TRBD2 matches at 7 bases. From germline, CDR1 is LGHNA and CDR2 YNFKEQ. The CDR3 contains 14 residues. The ends lost 0 bases at V and 7 bases at J; junction bases unmatched: 3. CDR3 in amino acids: CASSQDAGRNEQFF. The CDR3 DNA is TGTGCCAGCAGCCAAGACGCCGGGAGGAATGAGCAGTTCTTC.

This chain joins TRBV28 and TRBJ2-3, with a possible D match to TRBD2 (6 bases). The germline gives CDR1 MDHEN, CDR2 SYDVKM. Trimming removed 7 bases from V and 6 bases from J, with 14 bases in between. The CDR3 loop spans 13 amino acids. CDR3 sequence reads: CASTNHRGDTQYF. In nucleotides, the CDR3 is TGTGCCAGCACCAACCATCGGGGGGATACGCAGTATTTT.

As for this clonotype: With a much larger clone just one base away, this may be a read error. The chain employs TRBV12-3 or TRBV12-4 and TRBJ2-3, with D perhaps TRBD1 (5 bases). Trimming removed 10 bases from V and 3 bases from J, with 20 bases in between. The CDR3 has 15 residues. The CDR3 bases are TGTGCCACCACTCGAATCAGGGTGTTAACAGATACGCAGTATTTT. This translates into CATTRIRVLTDTQYF.

This clonotype was recorded a few times. CDR3 loop: CASSTYEGQFEKLFF. As DNA, the CDR3 is TGTGCCAGCAGCACATATGAGGGACAGTTTGAAAAACTGTTTTTT. V usage is TRBV7-9 and J usage is TRBJ1-4; 7 bases match TRBD1. V lost 5 bases and J lost 7; bases outside the gene matches: 10. The CDR3 runs 15 residues. Germline V gene lookup returns CDR1 SEHNR and CDR2 FQNEAQ (reference sequence).

This chain uses TRBV6-2 or TRBV6-3 with TRBJ2-1, with D unclear. CDR3 length: 15 residues. Looked up from germline, CDR1 is MNHEY and CDR2 is SVGEGT. The germline V and J ends were trimmed by 2 bases and 0 bases, with 8 bases remaining between them. CDR3: CASSYQSSSYNEQFF. The CDR3 DNA reads as TGTGCCAGCAGTTACCAGTCGAGCTCCTACAATGAGCAGTTCTTC.

The chain uses TRBV6-4 and TRBJ2-3; 8 bases line up with TRBD2. V gave up 7 bases and J gave up 5 bases; unmatched junction bases: 11. This CDR3 contains 15 residues. Germline loops: CDR1 MRHNA, CDR2 SNTAGT. The CDR3 DNA sequence: TGTGCCAGCAAACAGTCGGAGCGGGGGCTAGATACGCAGTATTTT. Encoded protein: CASKQSERGLDTQYF.

The chain is built from TRBV27 and TRBJ2-5, with a possible D match to TRBD2 (6 bases). CDR1 is MNHEY, CDR2 SMNVEV, per germline (reference sequence). The CDR3 is 13 amino acids. Trimming stripped 2 bases from V and 4 bases from J, with 8 bases between. The CDR3 is CASSLGGIETQYF. CDR3 coding DNA: TGTGCCAGCAGTTTAGGCGGGATAGAGACCCAGTACTTC.

For the CDR3, the DNA is TGCAGTGCGTCTCCCGGGACCAGCACAGATACGCAGTATTTT. It specifies CSASPGTSTDTQYF. The chain uses TRBV20-1 and TRBJ2-3; D may correspond to TRBD1 or TRBD2 (5 bases each). This CDR3 is built from 14 residues. Per the germline V gene, CDR1 is DFQATT and CDR2 is SNEGSKA (reference sequence). With 6 bases removed from V and 0 bases from J, the gap between germline ends came to 13 bases.

Only a few counts were recorded for this clonotype. The V and J genes are TRBV9 and TRBJ2-5, with D unresolved. CDR1 and CDR2 (germline): SGDLS, YYNGEE. V was cut by 1 base and J by 4 bases, with 5 bases left in between. The CDR3 has 12 amino acids. CDR3 in amino acids: CASSVRGETQYF. In nucleotides, the CDR3 is TGTGCCAGCAGCGTAAGAGGAGAGACCCAGTACTTC. The full variable domain, rest sourced from reference TRBV9 and TRBJ2-5, is DSGVTQTPKHLITATGQRVTLRCSPRSGDLSVYWYQQSLDQGLQFLIQYYNGEERAKGNILERFSAQQFPDLHSELNLSSLELGDSALYFCASSVRGETQYFGPGTRLLVL.

The table lists this clonotype with a few counts. The CDR3 nucleotides are TGTGCCTGGAGTGTATTTAGCGGGGGGAGCACAGATACGCAGTATTTT. Amino acid sequence: CAWSVFSGGSTDTQYF. The chain employs TRBV30 and TRBJ2-3; 10 bases fit TRBD2. Germline trimming cut 0 bases from V and 0 bases from J; bases unmatched to any gene: 3. Germline assignment: CDR1 GTSNPN and CDR2 SVGIG (reference sequence). The CDR3 covers 16 residues.

This clonotype was found many times. The chain links TRBV27 to TRBJ2-1; tentatively, D is TRBD2 (6 bases). The V gene lost 5 bases and the J gene lost 6 bases, with 23 bases spanning the gap. This CDR3 is built from 17 residues. Germline values: CDR1 MNHEY, CDR2 SMNVEV (reference sequence). Written as DNA, the CDR3 is TGTGCCAGCAGTCCTGCCCAGGGACTCCAGTTTATCAATGAGCAGTTCTTC. Residues: CASSPAQGLQFINEQFF.

This sequence joins TRBV2 and TRBJ1-1; tentatively, D is TRBD1 (5 bases). The length of the CDR3 is 14 residues. Trimming took 4 bases from V and 1 from J, leaving 10 bases between them. The V gene's germline CDR1 is SNHLY and CDR2 FYNNEI. CDR3: CASSGGTANTEAFF. CDR3 in DNA: TGTGCCAGCAGTGGAGGGACGGCGAACACTGAAGCTTTCTTT.